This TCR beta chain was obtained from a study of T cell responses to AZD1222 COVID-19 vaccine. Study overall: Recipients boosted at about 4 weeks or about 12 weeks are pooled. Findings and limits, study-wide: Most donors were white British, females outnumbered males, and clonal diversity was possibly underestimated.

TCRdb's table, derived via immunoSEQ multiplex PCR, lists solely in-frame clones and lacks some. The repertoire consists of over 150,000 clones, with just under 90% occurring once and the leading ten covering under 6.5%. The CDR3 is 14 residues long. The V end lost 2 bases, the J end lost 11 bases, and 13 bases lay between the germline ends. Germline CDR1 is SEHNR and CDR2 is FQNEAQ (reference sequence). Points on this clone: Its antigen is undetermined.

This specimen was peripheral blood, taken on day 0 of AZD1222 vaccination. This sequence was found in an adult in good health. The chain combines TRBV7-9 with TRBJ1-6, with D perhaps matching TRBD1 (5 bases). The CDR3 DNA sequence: TGTGCCAGCAGCTTACTCGGGGCACAGCCACCCCTCCACTTT. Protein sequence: CASSLLGAQPPLHF.